The 23 T cell receptor beta chains listed next were all sequenced from one sample in a study of blood T cell repertoires in COVID-19. Clones were read by immunoSEQ multiplex PCR, and TCRdb kept only the in-frame ones, dropping some. The sample has some 100,000 clones, about 89% seen once; the top ten hold about 19%. Input material: peripheral blood. All receptors derive from a human donor with acute or convalescent COVID-19. The donor label of this sample is uncertain.

The V call is TRBV9, the J call TRBJ2-1; 10 nucleotides agree with TRBD1. Germline-derived CDR1 and CDR2 are SGDLS and YYNGEE. There are 17 residues in the CDR3. The V segment lost 0 bases and the J segment 3 bases; nucleotides outside the gene matches: 6. The CDR3 spells CASSVDIRDRGYNEQFF. CDR3 nucleotide sequence: TGTGCCAGCAGCGTAGATATCCGGGACAGGGGCTACAATGAGCAGTTCTTC. The full variable domain, rest sourced from reference TRBV9 and TRBJ2-1, is DSGVTQTPKHLITATGQRVTLRCSPRSGDLSVYWYQQSLDQGLQFLIQYYNGEERAKGNILERFSAQQFPDLHSELNLSSLELGDSALYFCASSVDIRDRGYNEQFFGPGTRLTVL.

The chain employs TRBV7-9 and TRBJ2-1; a possible D gene is TRBD1 (6 bases). Germline lookup yields CDR1 SEHNR and CDR2 FQNEAQ (reference sequence). Trimming stripped 1 base from V and 8 bases from J, with 9 bases between. The CDR3 is made up of 13 amino acids. Written as DNA, the CDR3 is TGTGCCAGCAGCTTAGGACAGGCCGATGAGCAGTTCTTC. Amino acid sequence: CASSLGQADEQFF.

This chain uses TRBV7-2 with TRBJ2-1, with D unresolved. Germline V gene data show CDR1 as SGHTA and CDR2 as FQGNSA. This CDR3 spans 12 amino acids. V was shortened by 6 bases and J by 5 bases, with 8 bases between the two germline ends. The CDR3: CASRRYDNEQFF. The CDR3 DNA is TGTGCCAGCAGGCGTTATGACAATGAGCAGTTCTTC.

This clone occurred once. This chain joins TRBV28 and TRBJ1-3; D remains unclear. Germline lookup yields CDR1 MDHEN and CDR2 SYDVKM. The CDR3 has 19 amino acids. Trimming left V 4 bases short and J 3 bases short, with 25 bases between. CDR3: CASSSTIHMAREGGNTIYF. For the CDR3, the DNA is TGTGCCAGCAGTTCTACTATCCATATGGCCCGGGAAGGTGGAAACACCATATATTTT.

The chain combines TRBV4-3 with TRBJ2-6; a possible D gene is TRBD1 (5 bases). CDR1 and CDR2 from the germline V gene are LGHNA and YSLEER. Trimming pared 0 bases from V and 0 bases from J, leaving 9 bases between. The CDR3 sequence is 17 residues long. The CDR3 loop is CASSQDIRGSGANVLTF. Written as DNA, the CDR3 is TGCGCCAGCAGCCAAGATATTAGGGGCTCTGGGGCCAACGTCCTGACTTTC.

This sequence joins TRBV7-3 and TRBJ1-6; 12 bases are a match to TRBD1. The germline V gene has CDR1 SGHTA and CDR2 FQGTGA. Losses at the gene ends were 3 bases for V and 1 base for J; bases not matched to a gene: 1. The CDR3 length is 17 residues. CDR3 sequence: CASSLGQGASYNSPLHF. Written as DNA, the CDR3 is TGTGCCAGCAGCTTGGGACAGGGGGCTTCCTATAATTCACCCCTCCACTTT.

The chain has TRBV27 and TRBJ1-6; TRBD1 matches at 7 bases. The germline gives CDR1 MNHEY, CDR2 SMNVEV (reference sequence). The CDR3 loop spans 13 amino acids. The V segment lost 6 bases and the J segment 9 bases; nucleotides outside the gene matches: 5. Written as DNA, the CDR3 is TGTGCCAGCAGGACAGGGACTTTTTCACCCCTCCACTTT. Amino acid sequence: CASRTGTFSPLHF.

The CDR3 DNA reads as TGCGCCAGCAGTGCGCCCGAGTCAGGAAACACCATATATTTT. Its protein is CASSAPESGNTIYF. The chain joins TRBV5-1 to TRBJ1-3; D gene ambiguous. V was trimmed by 5 bases and J by 4 bases, leaving 13 bases between them. The CDR3 is made up of 14 amino acids. Per germline, CDR1 SGHRS and CDR2 YFSETQ.

V usage is TRBV6-5 and J usage is TRBJ1-1; 7 bases match TRBD1. The CDR3 loop spans 15 amino acids. The germline CDR1 and CDR2 sequences are MNHEY and SVGAGI. V lost 6 bases and J lost 3; bases outside the gene matches: 10. CDR3 sequence reads: CASRSLTGIHTEAFF. DNA for the CDR3: TGTGCCAGCAGATCACTGACAGGGATCCACACTGAAGCTTTCTTT.

In DNA form, the CDR3 reads TGTGCCAGCAGTAAAACAGGGAATCAGCCCCAGCATTTT. Translated: CASSKTGNQPQHF. The rearrangement joins TRBV7-9 to TRBJ1-5; possible D gene TRBD1, 6 bases. The CDR3 totals 13 residues. The V and J ends lost 6 bases and 4 bases respectively, with 10 bases between them. Germline CDR1 SEHNR, CDR2 FQNEAQ (reference sequence).

The J gene is TRBJ2-7, the V gene TRBV6-5; weak D call: TRBD1 (6 bases). CDR3 size: 13 residues. The V gene lost 5 bases and the J gene lost 9 bases, with 17 bases spanning the gap. Germline V gene data show CDR1 as MNHEY and CDR2 as SVGAGI. CDR3 sequence reads: CASSTVSRGWQYF. CDR3 sequence (DNA): TGTGCCAGCAGTACCGTGAGCAGGGGTTGGCAGTACTTC.

V gene TRBV5-8 combines with J gene TRBJ1-1; TRBD1 agrees at 8 bases. V trimming: 0 bases; J trimming: 4 bases; junction bases outside the gene matches: 5. Germline-derived CDR1 and CDR2 are SGHTS and YDEGEE. This CDR3 is built from 15 residues. The CDR3 loop reads CASSLAPGGRTEAFF. The DNA for the CDR3 is TGTGCCAGCAGCTTGGCCCCAGGGGGCCGCACTGAAGCTTTCTTT.

This clone was counted once. The chain links TRBV19 to TRBJ2-6, with a tentative D call TRBD1 (6 bases). V lost 5 bases, J lost 2 bases, and 13 bases lay in between. CDR1 and CDR2 from the germline V gene are LNHDA and SQIVND (reference sequence). This CDR3 is 16 amino acids long. The CDR3 bases are TGTGCCAGTAGTTTCCCCACAGGGACTGGGGCCAACGTCCTGACTTTC. It is translated as CASSFPTGTGANVLTF.

In this sample, this clone turned up once. J is TRBJ1-2 and V is TRBV7-9, with unresolved D. V was trimmed by 4 bases and J by 8 bases, leaving 20 bases between them. Germline loops: CDR1 SEHNR, CDR2 FQNEAQ (reference sequence). This CDR3 has 15 amino acids. Here the CDR3 reads CASSSGVSSLWGYTF. The CDR3 DNA sequence: TGTGCCAGCAGCTCGGGTGTCAGTTCCCTGTGGGGCTACACCTTC.

This rearrangement joins TRBV10-3 to TRBJ2-1, with 9 nucleotides matching TRBD2. Germline lookup yields CDR1 ENHRY and CDR2 SYGVKD. The CDR3 runs 17 residues. The trim removed 0 bases at V and 8 bases at J, leaving 11 bases unmatched. The CDR3 spells CAISESEGLAGRYEQFF. DNA for the CDR3: TGTGCCATCAGTGAGTCGGAGGGCCTAGCGGGACGCTATGAGCAGTTCTTC.

The V call is TRBV25-1, the J call TRBJ2-1, with 12 positions matching TRBD2. CDR1 is MGHDK, CDR2 SYGVNS, per germline. The CDR3 extends over 15 amino acids. The junction had 5 bases not matched to a gene; V was cut back by 6 bases and J by 5 bases. The CDR3 DNA follows: TGTGCCAGCAGCCAACTAGCGGGAGGAAACAATGAGCAGTTCTTC. Its protein product is CASSQLAGGNNEQFF.

The rearrangement joins TRBV28 to TRBJ2-7; D might be TRBD1 (6 bases). CDR1 and CDR2 (germline): MDHEN, SYDVKM. This CDR3 spans 15 amino acids. The V gene lost 4 bases and the J gene lost 1 base, with 14 bases spanning the gap. This CDR3 is CASSSTGRTSYEQYF. DNA for the CDR3: TGTGCCAGCAGTTCCACAGGGAGAACTTCCTACGAGCAGTACTTC.

The rearrangement uses TRBV6-2 or TRBV6-3 and TRBJ1-1, with TRBD1 identical over 7 bases. Germline CDR1 and CDR2: MNHEY and SVGEGT. V shed 0 bases and J 5 bases; nucleotides not matched to a gene: 6. The CDR3 has 15 residues. The CDR3 DNA follows: TGTGCCAGCAGTTACTCGCCCTACAGGGGAACTGAAGCTTTCTTT. It codes for CASSYSPYRGTEAFF.

The chain combines TRBV5-1 with TRBJ1-5; D perhaps matches TRBD1 (6 bases). The V end was cut by 4 bases, the J end by 0 bases, with 8 bases between. This CDR3 region has 14 residues. Germline CDR1 SGHRS, CDR2 YFSETQ. The CDR3 region has the DNA TGCGCCAGCAGCCCGGACAGTAGCAATCAGCCCCAGCATTTT. Translating gives CASSPDSSNQPQHF.

On this clone: Germline is not matched at one junction end, which may reflect a read error. CDR3 nucleotide sequence: TGCGCCCGCAGCCGCCGGGAACAAGAGACCCAGTACTTC. This translates into CARSRREQETQYF. This chain joins TRBV4-1 and TRBJ2-5, with D possibly TRBD2 on 5 matching bases. Per germline, CDR1 MGHRA and CDR2 YSYEKL. This CDR3 comprises 13 residues.

This sequence joins TRBV11-2 and TRBJ1-1; D gene unclear. Germline V lookup: CDR1 SGHAT, CDR2 FQNNGV. The CDR3 totals 14 residues. The V end was cut by 5 bases, the J end by 1 base, with 11 bases between. The CDR3 coding sequence is TGTGCCAGCAGCGTAACCGGGAGGAACACTGAAGCTTTCTTT. Residues: CASSVTGRNTEAFF.

The V and J genes are TRBV4-2 and TRBJ1-2; maybe TRBD1 (5 bases). The ends were cut back, 1 base at V and 2 bases at J, with 8 bases in the middle. In germline, CDR1 is LGHNA, CDR2 YNFKEQ. The CDR3 consists of 14 residues. Here the CDR3 DNA reads TGTGCCAGCAGCCAAGGGGGGGTCAACTATGGCTACACCTTC. Residues: CASSQGGVNYGYTF.

The V gene is TRBV20-1, the J gene TRBJ2-7, with 7 bases identical to TRBD2. Germline lookup yields CDR1 DFQATT and CDR2 SNEGSKA (reference sequence). The junction had 12 bases not matched to a gene; V was cut back by 6 bases and J by 13 bases. There are 11 residues in the CDR3. CDR3 bases: TGCAGTGCCGCCAAAGTGGGACTACTATACTTC. Translating it yields CSAAKVGLLYF.